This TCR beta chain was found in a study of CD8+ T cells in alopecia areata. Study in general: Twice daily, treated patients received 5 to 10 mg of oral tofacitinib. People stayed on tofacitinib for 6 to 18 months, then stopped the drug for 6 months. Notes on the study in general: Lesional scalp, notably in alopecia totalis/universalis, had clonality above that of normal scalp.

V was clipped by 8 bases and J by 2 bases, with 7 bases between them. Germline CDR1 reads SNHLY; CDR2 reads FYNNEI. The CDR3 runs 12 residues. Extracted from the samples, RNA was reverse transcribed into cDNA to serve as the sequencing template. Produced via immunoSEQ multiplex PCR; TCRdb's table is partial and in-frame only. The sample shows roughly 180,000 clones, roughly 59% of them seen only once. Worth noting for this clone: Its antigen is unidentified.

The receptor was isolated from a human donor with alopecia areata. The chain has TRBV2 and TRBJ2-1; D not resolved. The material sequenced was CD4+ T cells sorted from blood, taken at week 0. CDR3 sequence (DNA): TGTGCCAGCGGGTGGGCCTACAATGAGCAGTTCTTC. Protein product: CASGWAYNEQFF.